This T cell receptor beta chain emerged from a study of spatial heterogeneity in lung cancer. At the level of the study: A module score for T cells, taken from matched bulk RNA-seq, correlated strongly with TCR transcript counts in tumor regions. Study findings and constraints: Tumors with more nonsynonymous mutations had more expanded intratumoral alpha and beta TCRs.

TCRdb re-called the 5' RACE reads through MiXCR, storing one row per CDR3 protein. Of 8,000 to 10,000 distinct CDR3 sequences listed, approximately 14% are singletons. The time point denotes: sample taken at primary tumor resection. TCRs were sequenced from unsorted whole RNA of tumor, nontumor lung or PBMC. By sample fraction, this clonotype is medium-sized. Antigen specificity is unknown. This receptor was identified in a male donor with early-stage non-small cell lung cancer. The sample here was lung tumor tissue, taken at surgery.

The CDR3 DNA follows: TGTGCCAGCAGCTTAGGCTCTAGCGGGAATATAGGTGAGCAGTTCTTC. Translation: CASSLGSSGNIGEQFF. The chain joins TRBV7-8 to TRBJ2-1, with TRBD2 identical over 9 bases. Germline assignment: CDR1 SGHVS and CDR2 FQNEAQ. The length of the CDR3 is 16 residues. Trimming at V came to 1 base and at J to 9 bases, leaving 10 bases not matched to a gene.